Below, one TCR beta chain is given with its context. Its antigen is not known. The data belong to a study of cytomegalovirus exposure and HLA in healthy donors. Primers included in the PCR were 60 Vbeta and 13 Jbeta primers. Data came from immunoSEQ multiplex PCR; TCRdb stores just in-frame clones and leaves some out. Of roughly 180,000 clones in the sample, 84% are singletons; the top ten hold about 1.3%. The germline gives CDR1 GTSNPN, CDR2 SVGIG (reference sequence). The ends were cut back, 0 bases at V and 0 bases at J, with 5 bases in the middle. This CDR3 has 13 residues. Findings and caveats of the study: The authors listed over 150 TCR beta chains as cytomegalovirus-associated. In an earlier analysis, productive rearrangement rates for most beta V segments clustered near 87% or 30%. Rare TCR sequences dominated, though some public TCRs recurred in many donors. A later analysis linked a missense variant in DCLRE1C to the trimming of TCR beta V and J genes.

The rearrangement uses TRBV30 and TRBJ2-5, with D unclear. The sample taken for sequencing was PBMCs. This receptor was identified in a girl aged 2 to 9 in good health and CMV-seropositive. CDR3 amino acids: CAWSVSYQETQYF. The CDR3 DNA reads TGTGCCTGGAGTGTATCGTACCAAGAGACCCAGTACTTC.